This note documents a single TCR beta chain sequence. Its antigen is unidentified. V shed 5 bases, J shed 2 bases, and the junction held 12 bases outside the gene matches. From germline, CDR1 is MNHEY and CDR2 SMNVEV (reference sequence). The CDR3 runs 18 residues. This record comes from a study of graft-versus-host responses after intestinal transplantation. Overall study: Transplant recipients had multivisceral, liver-intestinal, or isolated intestinal grafts. Following induction with anti-thymocyte globulin, all recipients were given tacrolimus and steroids for two to three years. Findings and limits, study-wide: GvH clones turned up in recipient marrow; some had shown up first in ileum or blood. Early post-transplant HvG declines tracked with peak circulating GvH clone levels.

Some clones are missing from TCRdb's copy, which holds only in-frame ones; the method was immunoSEQ multiplex PCR. The sample yields tens of thousands of clones, about 89% seen once. The sequences come from unstimulated CD4+ T cells sorted from spleen or lymph node cells, collected before transplant. This rearrangement joins TRBV27 to TRBJ2-3; 11 bases are a match to TRBD2. The TCR sequence derives from a human donor who was the organ donor for an intestinal transplant. In nucleotides, the CDR3 is TGTGCCAGCAGTCTCAGGGGCCCTAGCGGGAGGCCCACAGATACGCAGTATTTT. This encodes CASSLRGPSGRPTDTQYF.